A single sample is the source of the 17 T cell receptor beta chains below, sequenced in a study of STAT3 mutations in large granular lymphocyte leukemia. TCRdb keeps only in-frame clones here, not all; method: immunoSEQ multiplex PCR. Altogether 13,000 or so clones are present, around 90% being singletons, with the ten largest covering approximately 12%. These receptors are not linked to any known antigen. Study-wide points: In T-cell large granular lymphocyte leukemia, about half of patients showed multiple immunodominant subclonotypes.

The material sequenced was PBMCs. These receptors all stem from a human donor with T large granular lymphocyte leukemia. Some clones in this sample may be carry-over from other donors' samples.

The count of this clone is one. The genes are TRBV7-6 and TRBJ2-5, with unresolved D. This CDR3 has 15 residues. Germline loops: CDR1 SGHVS, CDR2 FNYEAQ. The V end lost 1 base, the J end lost 3 bases, and 12 bases lay between the germline ends. The chain's CDR3 is CASSLVARQKETQYF. The CDR3 nucleotides are TGTGCCAGCAGCTTAGTAGCTCGGCAGAAAGAGACCCAGTACTTC.

The rearrangement uses TRBV28 and TRBJ2-1, with 8 bases aligning to TRBD2. The germline V gene encodes CDR1 MDHEN and CDR2 SYDVKM. The CDR3 is 15 residues long. V shed 6 bases, J shed 7 bases, and the junction held 11 bases outside the gene matches. CDR3 sequence (DNA): TGTGCCAGCAGACCCCTCAGCGGGAGTTGGAATGAGCAGTTCTTC. This gives the protein CASRPLSGSWNEQFF.

On this clone itself: An end of the junction does not agree with germline; a read error may underlie this. The genes are TRBV7-7 and TRBJ2-7; unclear D gene. The CDR3 covers 13 residues. Germline CDR1 is SSHAT and CDR2 is FNYEAQ (reference sequence). This chain's CDR3 is CASSRAPAHEQYF. Written as DNA, the CDR3 is TGTGCTAGCAGCCGGGCCCCCGCCCACGAGCAGTACTTC.

The chain is built from TRBV11-3 and TRBJ1-1; D perhaps matches TRBD1 (5 bases). The CDR3 contains 13 residues. Germline CDR1 and CDR2: SGHNT and YENEEA. The V gene lost 0 bases and the J gene lost 8 bases, with 10 bases spanning the gap. CDR3 residues: CASSLDQRGEAFF. Written as DNA, the CDR3 is TGTGCCAGCAGCTTAGATCAGCGGGGGGAAGCTTTCTTT.

The J gene is TRBJ2-7, the V gene TRBV7-2; 7 bases map to TRBD1. The CDR3 loop spans 15 amino acids. V lost 3 bases to trimming and J lost 0 bases; unmatched junction nucleotides: 5. CDR1 is SGHTA and CDR2 is FQGNSA in the germline V gene. The CDR3 loop is CASSLGDRPSYEQYV. CDR3 DNA sequence: TGTGCCAGCAGCTTGGGGGACAGACCCTCCTACGAGCAGTACGTC.

The gene calls are TRBV28 and TRBJ2-7, with 8 bases fitting TRBD1. The CDR3 covers 14 residues. Germline loops: CDR1 MDHEN, CDR2 SYDVKM. J was trimmed by 3 bases and V by 4 bases; bases with no gene match: 5. CDR3 nucleotide sequence: TGTGCCAGCAGTTCGTGGACAGGGAGCTACGAGCAGTACGTC. It is translated as CASSSWTGSYEQYV.

This clone occurred a few times. The rearrangement links TRBV19 to TRBJ1-1; no firm D call. The CDR3 covers 13 residues. The V end was cut by 2 bases, the J end by 0 bases, with 4 bases between. Germline assignment: CDR1 LNHDA and CDR2 SQIVND (reference sequence). In DNA, the CDR3 is TGTGCCAGTAGTATAATGGTGAACACTGAAGCTTTCTTT. It specifies CASSIMVNTEAFF.

The chain joins TRBV28 to TRBJ2-5, with no clear D. Trimming removed 8 bases at V and 5 bases at J, with 9 bases between. The CDR3 is 11 amino acids. Per germline, CDR1 MDHEN and CDR2 SYDVKM. The CDR3, as DNA: TGTGCCAGCGGGCTTCGGGAGACCCAGTACTTC. Translated, it gives CASGLRETQYF.

This sequence joins TRBV7-9 and TRBJ2-5; D is unclear. The V gene lost 5 bases and the J gene lost 5 bases, with 12 bases spanning the gap. This CDR3 spans 13 amino acids. CDR1 and CDR2 (germline): SEHNR, FQNEAQ (reference sequence). The CDR3 reads CASSKDRRETQYF. For the CDR3, the DNA is TGTGCCAGCAGCAAGGACCGGCGTGAGACCCAGTACTTC.

The table lists this clone with a count of one. V gene TRBV28 combines with J gene TRBJ1-1; D ambiguous. Germline CDR1 and CDR2: MDHEN and SYDVKM. The CDR3 has 14 residues. The V and J ends lost 6 bases and 5 bases respectively, with 16 bases between them. For the CDR3, the DNA is TGTGCCAGCAGCCCAGACTCCCGCGTAACTGAAGCTTTCTTT. Encoded protein: CASSPDSRVTEAFF.

This clone was counted a few times. This rearrangement joins TRBV15 to TRBJ1-1; D gene ambiguous. The V gene lost 2 bases and the J gene lost 5 bases, with 15 bases spanning the gap. The CDR3 totals 15 residues. Per the germline V gene, CDR1 is LNHNV and CDR2 is YYDKDF (reference sequence). The CDR3 nucleotides are TGTGCCACCAGCAGATCTCGGGCCGTGGGGACTGAAGCTTTCTTT. Its translation: CATSRSRAVGTEAFF.

V is TRBV13 and J is TRBJ2-7; D is tentatively TRBD1 or TRBD2 (6 bases each). Germline V gene sequence: CDR1 PRHDT, CDR2 FYEKMQ (reference sequence). Trimming took 5 bases from V and 8 from J, leaving 16 bases between them. CDR3 length: 13 amino acids. The DNA of the CDR3 is TGTGCCAGCAGCCGTACGGGGGCTACGAAGCAGTACTTC. Translation gives CASSRTGATKQYF.

The chain recombines TRBV28 with TRBJ2-1; D unresolved. The ends were cut back, 6 bases at V and 10 bases at J, with 10 bases in the middle. The CDR3 consists of 11 residues. Germline lookup yields CDR1 MDHEN and CDR2 SYDVKM. In DNA, the CDR3 is TGTGCCAGCAGCCCCCTAGTAGAGCAGTTCTTC. Protein: CASSPLVEQFF. The whole variable domain, filled in from reference TRBV28 and TRBJ2-1, reads DVKVTQSSRYLVKRTGEKVFLECVQDMDHENMFWYRQDPGLGLRLIYFSYDVKMKEKGDIPEGYSVSREKKERFSLILESASTNQTSMYLCASSPLVEQFFGPGTRLTVL.

The chain is built from TRBV5-1 and TRBJ2-2; a possible D gene is TRBD2 (6 bases). The CDR3 has 16 amino acids. CDR1 and CDR2 from the germline V gene are SGHRS and YFSETQ. Trimming removed 1 base at V and 0 bases at J, with 10 bases between. CDR3 loop: CASSLTPGANTGELFF. Here the CDR3 DNA reads TGCGCCAGCAGCTTGACGCCGGGGGCGAACACCGGGGAGCTGTTTTTT.

This chain joins TRBV6-4 and TRBJ1-1; perhaps TRBD1 as D (5 bases). The CDR3 is made up of 12 amino acids. V dropped 4 bases and J dropped 6 bases, with 9 bases sitting between them. Looked up from germline, CDR1 is MRHNA and CDR2 is SNTAGT. The CDR3 nucleotides read TGTGCCAGCAGTGCAGGGACGGCTGAAGCTTTCTTT. It translates to CASSAGTAEAFF.

CDR3 protein: CASSQAHVGSPLHF. CDR3 DNA: TGTGCCAGCAGCCAAGCCCACGTTGGTTCACCCCTCCACTTT. V is TRBV14 and J is TRBJ1-6; D gene ambiguous. Germline CDR1 reads SGHDN; CDR2 reads FVKESK. The V end was cut by 1 base, the J end by 9 bases, with 10 bases between. The CDR3 sequence is 14 residues long.

As concerns this clone: The junction shows a germline mismatch at one end, possibly a read error. V gene TRBV27 combines with J gene TRBJ1-1, with D maybe TRBD1 (6 bases). The CDR3 contains 14 residues. The germline V gene encodes CDR1 MNHEY and CDR2 SMNVEV (reference sequence). CDR3 loop: CASSRGQRSTEAFF. In nucleotides, the CDR3 is TGTGCTAGCAGTCGTGGACAGAGGAGCACTGAAGCTTTCTTT.